The 5 T cell receptor beta chains given below trace back to one sample, sequenced in a study of cytomegalovirus exposure and HLA in healthy donors. In the PCR, 60 Vbeta and 13 Jbeta primers were used. Sequenced by immunoSEQ multiplex PCR; TCRdb stores in-frame clones only, minus some. The sample shows over 150,000 clones, 85% of them seen only once. What was sequenced was PBMCs. Receptors originate from a boy between 2 and 10 years old in good health and CMV-seronegative.

This chain's CDR3 is CASSVAGDSSYEQYF. In nucleotides, the CDR3 is TGTGCCAGCAGCGTAGCTGGGGACAGTTCCTACGAGCAGTACTTC. The chain recombines TRBV9 with TRBJ2-7, with TRBD1 matching 7 bases. From germline, CDR1 is SGDLS and CDR2 YYNGEE. J was trimmed by 1 base and V by 0 bases; bases with no gene match: 4. The CDR3 loop spans 15 amino acids.

The genes are TRBV28 and TRBJ1-1, with 7 bases matching TRBD1. Germline loops: CDR1 MDHEN, CDR2 SYDVKM. The CDR3 spans 17 residues. V trimming: 2 bases; J trimming: 1 base; junction bases outside the gene matches: 10. The CDR3 region has the DNA TGTGCCAGCAGTTTAGGATGGGAATACAGGGGGAACACTGAAGCTTTCTTT. It specifies CASSLGWEYRGNTEAFF.

This clone was picked up a small number of times. The CDR3 protein is CASSPPDRASTDTQYF. The CDR3 region has the DNA TGTGCCAGCTCACCACCAGACAGGGCAAGCACAGATACGCAGTATTTT. J is TRBJ2-3 and V is TRBV18, with TRBD1 identical over 7 bases. CDR3 length: 16 amino acids. V was pared by 0 bases and J by 0 bases, with 3 bases of the junction left unmatched. Looked up from germline, CDR1 is KGHSH and CDR2 is LQKENI.

The chain has TRBV30 and TRBJ2-2, with TRBD2 as a possible D gene (6 bases). Trimming pared 4 bases from V and 3 bases from J, leaving 12 bases between. CDR3 length equals 14 residues. Germline assignment: CDR1 GTSNPN and CDR2 SVGIG (reference sequence). CDR3 in DNA: TGTGCCTGGACCCGGGACTTCGACACCGGGGAGCTGTTTTTT. Protein sequence: CAWTRDFDTGELFF. Looking up the rest from reference TRBV30 and TRBJ2-2 gives the full variable domain: SQTIHQWPATLVQPVGSPLSLECTVEGTSNPNLYWYRQAAGRGLQLLFYSVGIGQISSEVPQNLSASRPQDRQFILSSKKLLLSDSGFYLCAWTRDFDTGELFFGEGSRLTVL.

The CDR3 reads CASSLGTQNTEAFF. In nucleotides, the CDR3 is TGCGCCAGCAGCTTGGGGACACAAAACACTGAAGCTTTCTTT. V and J are TRBV5-1 and TRBJ1-1; tentative D call: TRBD1 (5 bases). CDR1 SGHRS and CDR2 YFSETQ come from the germline V gene. Trimming removed 0 bases from V and 2 bases from J, with 8 bases in between. The length of the CDR3 is 14 residues.